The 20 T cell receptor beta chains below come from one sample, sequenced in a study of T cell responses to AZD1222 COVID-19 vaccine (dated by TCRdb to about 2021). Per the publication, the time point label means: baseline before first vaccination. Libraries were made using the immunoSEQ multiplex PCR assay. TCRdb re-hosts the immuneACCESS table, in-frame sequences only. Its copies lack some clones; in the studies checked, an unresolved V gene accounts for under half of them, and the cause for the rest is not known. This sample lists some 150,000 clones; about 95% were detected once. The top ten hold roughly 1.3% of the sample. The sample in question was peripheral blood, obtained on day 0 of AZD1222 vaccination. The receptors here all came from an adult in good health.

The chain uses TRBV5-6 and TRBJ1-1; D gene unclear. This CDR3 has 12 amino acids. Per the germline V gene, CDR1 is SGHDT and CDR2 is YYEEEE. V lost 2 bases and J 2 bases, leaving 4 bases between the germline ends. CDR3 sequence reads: CASSFQNTEAFF. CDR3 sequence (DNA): TGTGCCAGCAGCTTTCAAAACACTGAAGCTTTCTTT. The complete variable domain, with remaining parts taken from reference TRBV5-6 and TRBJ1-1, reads DAGVTQSPTHLIKTRGQQVTLRCSPKSGHDTVSWYQQALGQGPQFIFQYYEEEERQRGNFPDRFSGHQFPNYSSELNVNALLLGDSALYLCASSFQNTEAFFGQGTRLTVV.

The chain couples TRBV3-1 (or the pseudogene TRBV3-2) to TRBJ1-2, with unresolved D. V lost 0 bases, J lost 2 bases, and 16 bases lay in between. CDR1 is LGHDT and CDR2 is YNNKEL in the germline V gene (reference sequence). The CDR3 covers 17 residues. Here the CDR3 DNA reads TGTGCCAGCAGCCAAGATAGAGGGTGGGCAGCGAACTATGGCTACACCTTC. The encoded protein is CASSQDRGWAANYGYTF.

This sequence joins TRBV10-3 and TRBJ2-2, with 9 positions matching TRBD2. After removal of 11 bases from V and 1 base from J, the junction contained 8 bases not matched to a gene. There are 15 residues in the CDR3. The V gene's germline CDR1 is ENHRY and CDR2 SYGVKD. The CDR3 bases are TGTGCCGTCGCTAGCGGGGCCCTGAACACCGGGGAGCTGTTTTTT. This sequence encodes CAVASGALNTGELFF.

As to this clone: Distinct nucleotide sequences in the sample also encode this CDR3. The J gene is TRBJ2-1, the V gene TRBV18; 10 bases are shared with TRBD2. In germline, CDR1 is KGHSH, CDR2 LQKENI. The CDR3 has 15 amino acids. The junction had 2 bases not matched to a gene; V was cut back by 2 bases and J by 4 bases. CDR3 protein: CASSPSSGGYNEQFF. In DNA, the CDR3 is TGTGCCAGCTCACCATCTAGCGGGGGATACAATGAGCAGTTCTTC. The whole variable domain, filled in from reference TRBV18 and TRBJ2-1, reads NAGVMQNPRHLVRRRGQEARLRCSPMKGHSHVYWYRQLPEEGLKFMVYLQKENIIDESGMPKERFSAEFPKEGPSILRIQQVVRGDSAAYFCASSPSSGGYNEQFFGPGTRLTVL.

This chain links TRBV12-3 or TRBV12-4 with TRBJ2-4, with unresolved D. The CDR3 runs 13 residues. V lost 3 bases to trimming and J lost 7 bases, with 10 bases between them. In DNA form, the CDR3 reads TGTGCCAGCAGTTTTGGCGCCCTTAACATTCAGTACTTC. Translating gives CASSFGALNIQYF.

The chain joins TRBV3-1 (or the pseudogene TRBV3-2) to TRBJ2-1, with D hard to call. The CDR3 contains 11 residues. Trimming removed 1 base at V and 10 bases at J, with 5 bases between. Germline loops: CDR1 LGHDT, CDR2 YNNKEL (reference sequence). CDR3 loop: CASSQGVEQFF. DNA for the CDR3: TGTGCCAGCAGCCAAGGTGTGGAGCAGTTCTTC.

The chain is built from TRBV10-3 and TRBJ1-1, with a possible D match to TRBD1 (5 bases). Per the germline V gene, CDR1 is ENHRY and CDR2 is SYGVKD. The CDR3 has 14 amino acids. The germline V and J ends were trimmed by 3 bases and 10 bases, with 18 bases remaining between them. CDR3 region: CAISDQTETLGAFF. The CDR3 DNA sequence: TGTGCCATCAGTGACCAGACAGAAACCCTCGGAGCTTTCTTT.

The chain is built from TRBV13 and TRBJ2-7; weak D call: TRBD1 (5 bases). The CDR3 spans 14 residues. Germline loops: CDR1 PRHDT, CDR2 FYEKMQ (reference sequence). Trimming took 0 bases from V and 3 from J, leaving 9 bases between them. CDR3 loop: CASSLGMDNYEQYV. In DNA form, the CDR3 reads TGTGCCAGCAGCTTAGGTATGGACAACTACGAGCAGTACGTC.

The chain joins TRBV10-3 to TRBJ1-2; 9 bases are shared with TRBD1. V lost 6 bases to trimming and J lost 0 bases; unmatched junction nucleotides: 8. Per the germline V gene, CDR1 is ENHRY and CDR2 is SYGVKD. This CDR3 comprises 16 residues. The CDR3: CAISDLQGATNYGYTF. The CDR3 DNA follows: TGTGCCATCAGCGATTTACAGGGGGCTACTAACTATGGCTACACCTTC.

The CDR3 here is CASSIGRGRGSGANVLTF. The DNA for the CDR3 is TGTGCCAGTAGTATCGGGCGTGGCAGGGGATCTGGGGCCAACGTCCTGACTTTC. The chain has TRBV19 and TRBJ2-6; TRBD1 is a possible D gene (6 bases). V lost 3 bases, J lost 1 base, and 16 bases lay in between. CDR3 size: 18 residues. The germline V gene encodes CDR1 LNHDA and CDR2 SQIVND (reference sequence). Full variable domain (rest looked up from reference TRBV19 and TRBJ2-6): DGGITQSPKYLFRKEGQNVTLSCEQNLNHDAMYWYRQDPGQGLRLIYYSQIVNDFQKGDIAEGYSVSREKKESFPLTVTSAQKNPTAFYLCASSIGRGRGSGANVLTFGAGSRLTVL.

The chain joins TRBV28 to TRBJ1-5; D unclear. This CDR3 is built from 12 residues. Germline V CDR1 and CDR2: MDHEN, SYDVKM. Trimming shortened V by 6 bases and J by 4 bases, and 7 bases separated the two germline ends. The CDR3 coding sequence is TGTGCCAGCAGAGGCCAAAATCAGCCCCAGCATTTT. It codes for CASRGQNQPQHF.

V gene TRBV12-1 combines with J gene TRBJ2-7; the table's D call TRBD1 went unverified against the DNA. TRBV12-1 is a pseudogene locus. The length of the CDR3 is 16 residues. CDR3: CASSLSGTGVTYEQYV. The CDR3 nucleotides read TGTGCCAGCAGCTTATCCGGGACAGGGGTCACCTACGAGCAGTACGTC.

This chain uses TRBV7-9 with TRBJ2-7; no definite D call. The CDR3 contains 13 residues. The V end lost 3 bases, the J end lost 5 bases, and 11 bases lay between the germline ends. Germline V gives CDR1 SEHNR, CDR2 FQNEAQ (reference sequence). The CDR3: CASSLLPGNEQYV. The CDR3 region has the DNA TGTGCCAGCAGCTTGCTCCCCGGCAACGAGCAGTACGTC.

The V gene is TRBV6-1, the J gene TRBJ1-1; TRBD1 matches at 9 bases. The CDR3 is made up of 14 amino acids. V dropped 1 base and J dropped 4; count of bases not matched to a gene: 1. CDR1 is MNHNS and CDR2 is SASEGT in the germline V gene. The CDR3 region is CASSEGQGGTEAFF. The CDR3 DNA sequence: TGTGCCAGCAGTGAAGGACAGGGGGGCACTGAAGCTTTCTTT.

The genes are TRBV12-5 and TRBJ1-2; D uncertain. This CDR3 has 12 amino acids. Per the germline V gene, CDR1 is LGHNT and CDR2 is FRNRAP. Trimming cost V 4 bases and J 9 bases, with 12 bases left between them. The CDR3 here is CASGWVSGSYTF. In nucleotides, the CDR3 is TGTGCTAGTGGTTGGGTTTCTGGGAGCTACACCTTC. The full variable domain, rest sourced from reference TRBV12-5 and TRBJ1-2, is DARVTQTPRHKVTEMGQEVTMRCQPILGHNTVFWYRQTMMQGLELLAYFRNRAPLDDSGMPKDRFSAEMPDATLATLKIQPSEPRDSAVYFCASGWVSGSYTFGSGTRLTVV.

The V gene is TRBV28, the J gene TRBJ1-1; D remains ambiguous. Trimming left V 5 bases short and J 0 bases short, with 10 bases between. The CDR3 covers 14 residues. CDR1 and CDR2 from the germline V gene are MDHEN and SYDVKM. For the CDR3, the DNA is TGTGCCAGCAGTCCCCCCTTCTTGAACACTGAAGCTTTCTTT. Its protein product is CASSPPFLNTEAFF. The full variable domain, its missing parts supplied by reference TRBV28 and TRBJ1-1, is DVKVTQSSRYLVKRTGEKVFLECVQDMDHENMFWYRQDPGLGLRLIYFSYDVKMKEKGDIPEGYSVSREKKERFSLILESASTNQTSMYLCASSPPFLNTEAFFGQGTRLTVV.

CDR3 sequence reads: CASSREGHLQETQYF. The CDR3 DNA reads TGTGCCAGCAGTCGAGAGGGTCATCTCCAAGAGACCCAGTACTTC. V usage is TRBV2 and J usage is TRBJ2-5, with a tentative D call TRBD2 (5 bases). Germline CDR1 is SNHLY and CDR2 is FYNNEI. The germline V and J ends were trimmed by 5 bases and 1 base, with 14 bases remaining between them. This CDR3 is built from 15 residues.

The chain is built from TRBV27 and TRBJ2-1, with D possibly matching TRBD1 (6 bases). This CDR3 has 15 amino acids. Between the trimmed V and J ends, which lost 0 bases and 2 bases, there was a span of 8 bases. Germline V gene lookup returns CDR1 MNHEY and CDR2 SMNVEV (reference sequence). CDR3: CASSLSQGAYNEQFF. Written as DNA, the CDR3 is TGTGCCAGCAGTTTATCACAGGGTGCCTACAATGAGCAGTTCTTC.

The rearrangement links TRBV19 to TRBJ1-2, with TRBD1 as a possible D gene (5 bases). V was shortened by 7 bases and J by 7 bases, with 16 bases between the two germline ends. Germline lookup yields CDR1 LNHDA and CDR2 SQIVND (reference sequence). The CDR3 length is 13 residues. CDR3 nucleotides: TGTGCCAGTACCCGGGGGGAGGGAAGTGGCTACACCTTC. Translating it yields CASTRGEGSGYTF.

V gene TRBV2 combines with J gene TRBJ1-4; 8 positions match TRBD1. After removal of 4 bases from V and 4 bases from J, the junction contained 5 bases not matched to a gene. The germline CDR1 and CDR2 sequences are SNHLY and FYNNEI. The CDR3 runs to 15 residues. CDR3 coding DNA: TGTGCCAGCAGTGGTGGGACAGGTGGTAATGAAAAACTGTTTTTT. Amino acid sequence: CASSGGTGGNEKLFF. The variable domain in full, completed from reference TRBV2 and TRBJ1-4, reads EPEVTQTPSHQVTQMGQEVILRCVPISNHLYFYWYRQILGQKVEFLVSFYNNEISEKSEIFDDQFSVERPDGSNFTLKIRSTKLEDSAMYFCASSGGTGGNEKLFFGSGTQLSVL.